A selection of T cell receptor beta chains follows, all from one sample in a study of glioma-infiltrating T cells. TCRdb recomputed calls from the multiplex PCR reads with MiXCR, one row per CDR3 protein. The sample shows about 110,000 distinct CDR3 sequences, around a quarter of them seen only once. Sequenced material: glioma tissue, nonneoplastic brain tissue, or PBMCs (not recorded which). The receptors stem from a human donor with low-grade glioma or glioblastoma, undergoing nonglioma brain surgery, or in good health (not recorded which). CDR3s include the opening cysteine and the closing phenylalanine or tryptophan. A D gene is named only where the DNA matches it firmly. Size is omitted from some rows. Given values are once, few, many or a class for expanded clones.

>few|TRBV5-1|TRBJ2-5|NA
TGCGCCAGCAGCGCGGGACAGCCCCAAGAGACCCAGTACTTC
CASSAGQPQETQYF
>NA|TRBV19|TRBJ2-3|TRBD2
TGTGCCAGTACCGCTCGGGGGGGCGGGGGACTCACTAGCACAGATACGCAGTATTTT
CASTARGGGGLTSTDTQYF
>NA|TRBV27|TRBJ2-7|NA
TGTGCCAGCAGTTTACTGCAGTGGGGGAACTACGAGCAGTACTTC
CASSLLQWGNYEQYF
>many|TRBV3-1|TRBJ2-5|NA
TGTGCCAGCAGCGGGGAGACCCAGTACTTC
CASSGETQYF
>many|TRBV12-3/TRBV12-4|TRBJ1-1|TRBD1
TGTGCCAGCAGTCTTCGGACAGGCTTGTACACTGAAGCTTTCTTT
CASSLRTGLYTEAFF
>many|TRBV20-1|TRBJ2-5|NA
TGCAGTGCTTCCCGCGGGCATGGGGAGACCCAGTACTTC
CSASRGHGETQYF
>many|TRBV20-1|TRBJ2-7|NA
TGCAGTGCGCGAAACTGGGACACGGCGGGCTACGAGCAGTACTTC
CSARNWDTAGYEQYF
>many|TRBV20-1|TRBJ1-3|NA
TGCAGTGCCCCGGACATCTTTGGAAACACCATATATTTT
CSAPDIFGNTIYF
>many|TRBV12-3/TRBV12-4|TRBJ2-7|TRBD1
TGTGCCAGCAGTTTGGGGGACAGAACTACCTACGAGCAGTACTTC
CASSLGDRTTYEQYF
>NA|TRBV29-1|TRBJ1-1|TRBD1
TGCAGCGGGACGACAGGGAGGAACACTGAAGCTTTCTTT
CSGTTGRNTEAFF
>many|TRBV7-2|TRBJ2-7|NA
TGTGCCAGCAGCTTATACGGGATAGGGGCCTACGAGCAGTACTTC
CASSLYGIGAYEQYF
>many|TRBV2|TRBJ2-1|NA
TGTGCCAGCAGGCTGGGGGCTGGAAACAATGAGCAGTTCTTC
CASRLGAGNNEQFF
>NA|TRBV5-1|TRBJ2-5|NA
TGCGCCAGCAGTTTGGCCGCCAGGGGCGAAGAGACCCAGTACTTC
CASSLAARGEETQYF
>many|TRBV19|TRBJ1-1|NA
TGTGCCAGTAGTATTGGGTCGAGGAGCGCTTTCTTT
CASSIGSRSAFF
>many|TRBV7-3|TRBJ2-5|NA
TGTGCCAGCAGCCTCCGGGCCCTGGGGGGCCAAGAGACCCAGTACTTC
CASSLRALGGQETQYF
>many|TRBV4-2|TRBJ1-1|NA
TGTGCCAGCAGCCAAGTTGATACCCTTCAAGCTTTCTTT
CASSQVDTLQAFF
>NA|TRBV29-1|TRBJ2-5|TRBD2
TGCAGCGTTGAGAAGCGGGGGGCCCTAGAGACCCAGTACTTC
CSVEKRGALETQYF
>many|TRBV27|TRBJ2-7|NA
TGTGCCAGCAGTTTTCAGGGGCAGCTCTCCTACGAGCAGTACTTC
CASSFQGQLSYEQYF
>many|TRBV7-2|TRBJ2-4|NA
TGTGCCAGCAGCTTAGAAGGGGCGAGGGCCAAAAACATTCAGTACTTC
CASSLEGARAKNIQYF
>NA|TRBV9|TRBJ1-4|NA
TGTGCCAGCAGCGCTTTTAGTGGAGATAATGAAAAACTGTTTTTT
CASSAFSGDNEKLFF
>many|TRBV7-8|TRBJ2-7|NA
TGTGCCAGCAGCCGCGGGGTTTCCTACGAGCAGTACTTC
CASSRGVSYEQYF
>many|TRBV18|TRBJ2-7|NA
TGTGCCAGCTCACCAGGAGACAGTCGCTACGAGCAGTACTTC
CASSPGDSRYEQYF
>many|TRBV20-1|TRBJ1-6|TRBD1
TGCAGTGCCAGGGGGGTTTCCTATAATTCACCCCTCCACTTT
CSARGVSYNSPLHF
>many|TRBV5-6|TRBJ2-7|TRBD1
TGTGCCAGCAGCTGGAGGACAGGGGGCAACTACGAGCAGTACTTC
CASSWRTGGNYEQYF
>many|TRBV28|TRBJ2-7|TRBD2
TGTGCCAGCAGTCTCCGGACTAGCGGCTACGAGCAGTACTTC
CASSLRTSGYEQYF
>NA|TRBV4-1|TRBJ1-3|TRBD1
TGCGCCAGCAGACAAATTTTACAGGGGGTATCTGGAAACACCATATATTTT
CASRQILQGVSGNTIYF
>many|TRBV2|TRBJ2-3|NA
TGTGCCAGCAGTGGATCCCCGGATACGCAGTATTTT
CASSGSPDTQYF
>NA|TRBV10-3|TRBJ2-1|NA
TGTGCCATCAGTGACAGGCGAAATGAGCAGTTCTTC
CAISDRRNEQFF
>many|TRBV20-1|TRBJ1-2|NA
TGCAGTGCCACCGGGACAAACTATGGCTACACCTTC
CSATGTNYGYTF
>few|TRBV3-1|TRBJ2-3|TRBD1
TGTGCCAGCAGACCTTGGACAGGGGGCACAGATACGCAGTATTTT
CASRPWTGGTDTQYF
>many|TRBV3-1|TRBJ2-1|NA
TGTGCCAGCAGCCAAGCTGGGGAGCAGTTCTTC
CASSQAGEQFF
>many|TRBV9|TRBJ1-1|TRBD1
TGTGCCAGCAGCCCCAACCGGGACAGTGCTGAAGCTTTCTTT
CASSPNRDSAEAFF
>many|TRBV7-2|TRBJ2-3|TRBD2
TGTGCCAGCAGCACCCGACTAGCTCTAGATACGCAGTATTTT
CASSTRLALDTQYF
>NA|TRBV4-1|TRBJ2-7|TRBD2
TGCGCCAGCAGCCAAGCCTGGGCGGCTAGCGGGGGGGCATTCGAGCAGTACTTC
CASSQAWAASGGAFEQYF
>many|TRBV6-2/TRBV6-3|TRBJ1-5|NA
TGTGCCAGCGCTTCAGGGGATGGGAGCAATCAGCCCCAGCATTTT
CASASGDGSNQPQHF
>few|TRBV12-3/TRBV12-4|TRBJ2-7|TRBD1
TGTGCCAGCAGTTACGACAGGGGCTACGAGCAGTACTTC
CASSYDRGYEQYF
>many|TRBV20-1|TRBJ2-7|TRBD2
TGCAGTGCTAGAGATGGCAGCGGGAGCTCCTACGAGCAGTACTTC
CSARDGSGSSYEQYF
>NA|TRBV9|TRBJ2-1|TRBD2
TGTGCCAGCAGCACCCGGGACTACTACAATGAGCAGTTCTTC
CASSTRDYYNEQFF
>many|TRBV10-3|TRBJ1-6|NA
TGTGCCACCCTTGGATCAGCGAATTCACCCCTCCACTTT
CATLGSANSPLHF
>NA|TRBV18|TRBJ2-1|TRBD2
TGTGCCAGCTCATGGACTAGCGACTACAATGAGCAGTTCTTC
CASSWTSDYNEQFF
>many|TRBV24-1|TRBJ2-1|NA
TGTGCCACCAGTGAAACGGGCCCATCCTACAATGAGCAGTTCTTC
CATSETGPSYNEQFF
>many|TRBV7-9|TRBJ2-5|NA
TGTGCCAGCACCCTCCAGGGGACCCAAGAGACCCAGTACTTC
CASTLQGTQETQYF
>many|TRBV19|TRBJ1-5|NA
TGTGCCAGTATCGATGGACCAGGGAATCAGCCCCAGCATTTT
CASIDGPGNQPQHF
>many|TRBV4-2|TRBJ2-1|TRBD2
TGTGCCAGCAGCCATCCCACCGGCCTAGGGAGCGGGAAAAGGGATGAGCAGTTCTTC
CASSHPTGLGSGKRDEQFF
>NA|TRBV24-1|TRBJ1-1|NA
TGTGCCACCAGTGATACTACAGGGATAACTTTCTTT
CATSDTTGITFF